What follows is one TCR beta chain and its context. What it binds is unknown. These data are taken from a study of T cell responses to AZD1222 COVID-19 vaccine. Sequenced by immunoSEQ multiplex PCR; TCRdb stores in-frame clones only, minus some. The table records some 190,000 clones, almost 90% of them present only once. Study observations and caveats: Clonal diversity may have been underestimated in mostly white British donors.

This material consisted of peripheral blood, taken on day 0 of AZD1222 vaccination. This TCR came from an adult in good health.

This CDR3 is CASSQDLRGGYGYTF. The CDR3 nucleotides read TGTGCCAGCAGCCAAGATCTTCGGGGGGGTTATGGCTACACCTTC. The chain is built from TRBV14 and TRBJ1-2, with D possibly matching TRBD1 (5 bases). Trimming cost V 0 bases and J 5 bases, with 13 bases left between them. Looked up from germline, CDR1 is SGHDN and CDR2 is FVKESK. The CDR3 has 15 residues. Full variable domain (rest looked up from reference TRBV14 and TRBJ1-2): EAGVTQFPSHSVIEKGQTVTLRCDPISGHDNLYWYRRVMGKEIKFLLHFVKESKQDESGMPNNRFLAERTGGTYSTLKVQPAELEDSGVYFCASSQDLRGGYGYTFGSGTRLTVV.